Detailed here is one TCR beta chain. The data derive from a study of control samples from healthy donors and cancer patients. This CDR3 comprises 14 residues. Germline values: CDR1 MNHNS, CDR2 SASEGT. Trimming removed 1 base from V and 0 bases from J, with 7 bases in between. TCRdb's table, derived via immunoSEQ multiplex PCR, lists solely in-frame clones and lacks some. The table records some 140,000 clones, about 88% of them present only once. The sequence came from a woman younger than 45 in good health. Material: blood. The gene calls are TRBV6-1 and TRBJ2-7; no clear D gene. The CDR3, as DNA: TGTGCCAGCAGTGAAGGTACAGACTCCTACGAGCAGTACTTC. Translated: CASSEGTDSYEQYF.